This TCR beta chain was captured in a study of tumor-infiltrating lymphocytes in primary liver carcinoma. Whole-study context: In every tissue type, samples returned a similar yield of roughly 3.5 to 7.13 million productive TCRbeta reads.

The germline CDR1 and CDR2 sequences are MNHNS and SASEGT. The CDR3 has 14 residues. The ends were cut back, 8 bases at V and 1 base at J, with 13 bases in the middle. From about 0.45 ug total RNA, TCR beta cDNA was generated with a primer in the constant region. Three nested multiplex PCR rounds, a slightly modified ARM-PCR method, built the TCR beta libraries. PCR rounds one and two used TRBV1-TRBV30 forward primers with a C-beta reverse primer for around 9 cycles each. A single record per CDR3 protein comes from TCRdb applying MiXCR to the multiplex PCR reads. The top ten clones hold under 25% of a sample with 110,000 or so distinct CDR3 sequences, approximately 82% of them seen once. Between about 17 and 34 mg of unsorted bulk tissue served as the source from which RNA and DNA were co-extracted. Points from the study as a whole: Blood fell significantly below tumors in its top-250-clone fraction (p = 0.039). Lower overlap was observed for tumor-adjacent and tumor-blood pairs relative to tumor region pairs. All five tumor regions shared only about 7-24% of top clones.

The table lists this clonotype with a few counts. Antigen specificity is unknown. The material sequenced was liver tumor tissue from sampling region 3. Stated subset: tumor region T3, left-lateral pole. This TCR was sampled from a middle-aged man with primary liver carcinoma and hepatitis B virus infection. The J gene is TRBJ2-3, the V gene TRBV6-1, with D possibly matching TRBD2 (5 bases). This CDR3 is CASGIAEGTDTQYF. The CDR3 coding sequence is TGTGCCAGCGGGATCGCGGAGGGCACAGATACGCAGTATTTT.